The entry that follows covers one T cell receptor (beta chain) sequence. The antigen remains undetermined. Both 60 Vbeta primers and 13 Jbeta primers went into the PCR. In the original processing: The authors later counted some 76 million unique TCR beta chains, around 9.9 million of them shared. Clones were sequenced by immunoSEQ multiplex PCR, and TCRdb holds only the in-frame ones, with some missing. V and J calls and clone size are copied from that table; D and trimming were computed from the DNA. The sample has approximately 110,000 clones; about 80% are singletons. The data belong to a study of cytomegalovirus exposure and HLA in healthy donors. The wider study: As an earlier analysis found, around 170 million T cells yielded 117 million unique TCR beta sequences. Findings and limits, study-wide: Cytomegalovirus-associated status was assigned to roughly 160 TCR beta chains. In a later analysis, donors in an Asian-associated ancestry cluster reportedly had fewer N-insertions in productive TCRs than the cohort mean.

The CDR3 runs 13 residues. The V end lost 3 bases, the J end lost 3 bases, and 8 bases lay between the germline ends. From germline, CDR1 is LGHNA and CDR2 YSLEER. Specimen: PBMCs. The chain carries TRBV4-3 and TRBJ1-1, with TRBD1 as a possible D gene (5 bases). The source of this sequence is a man younger than 45 in good health and CMV-seronegative. CDR3 residues: CASSQTVDTEAFF. DNA of the CDR3: TGCGCCAGCAGCCAGACAGTGGACACTGAAGCTTTCTTT.